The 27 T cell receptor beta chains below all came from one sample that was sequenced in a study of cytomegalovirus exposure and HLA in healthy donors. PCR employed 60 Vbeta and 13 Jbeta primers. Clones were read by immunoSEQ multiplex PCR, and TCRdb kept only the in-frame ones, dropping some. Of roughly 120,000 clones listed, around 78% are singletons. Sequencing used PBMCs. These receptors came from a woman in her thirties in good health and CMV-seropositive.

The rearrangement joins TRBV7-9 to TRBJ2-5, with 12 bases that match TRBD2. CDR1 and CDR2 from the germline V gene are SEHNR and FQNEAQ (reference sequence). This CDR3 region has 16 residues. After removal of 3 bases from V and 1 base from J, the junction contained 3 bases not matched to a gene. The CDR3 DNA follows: TGTGCCAGCAGCTTTGGACTAGCGGGGCTCCAAGAGACCCAGTACTTC. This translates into CASSFGLAGLQETQYF.

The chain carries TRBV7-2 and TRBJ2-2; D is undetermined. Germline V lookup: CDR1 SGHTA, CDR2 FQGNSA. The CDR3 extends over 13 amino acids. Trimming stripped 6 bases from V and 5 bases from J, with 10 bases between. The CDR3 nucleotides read TGTGCCAGCAGGAGAGGAGATACCGGGGAGCTGTTTTTT. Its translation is CASRRGDTGELFF.

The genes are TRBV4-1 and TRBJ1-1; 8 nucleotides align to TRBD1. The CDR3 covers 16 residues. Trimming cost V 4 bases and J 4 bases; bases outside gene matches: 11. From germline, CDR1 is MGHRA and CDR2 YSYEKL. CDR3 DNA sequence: TGCGCCAGCAGCCGGAAACTCGGACAGGGATCCACTGAAGCTTTCTTT. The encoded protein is CASSRKLGQGSTEAFF.

The CDR3 is CASSQAGLSSGNTIYF. CDR3 in DNA: TGTGCCAGCAGCCAAGCGGGGTTGAGCTCTGGAAACACCATATATTTT. This chain connects TRBV14 to TRBJ1-3; no reliable D call. This CDR3 contains 16 residues. V lost 1 base and J 0 bases, leaving 10 bases between the germline ends. Germline loops: CDR1 SGHDN, CDR2 FVKESK.

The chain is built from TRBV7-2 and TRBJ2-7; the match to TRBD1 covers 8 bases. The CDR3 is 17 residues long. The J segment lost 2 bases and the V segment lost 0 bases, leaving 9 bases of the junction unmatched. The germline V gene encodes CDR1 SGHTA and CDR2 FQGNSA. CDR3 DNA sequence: TGTGCCAGCAGCTTAGCGGGGGTCCAGGGGGCAGCCTACGAGCAGTACTTC. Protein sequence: CASSLAGVQGAAYEQYF.

CDR3 protein: CASSSQGDGYTF. The CDR3 DNA reads TGCGCCAGCAGCTCGCAGGGGGATGGCTACACCTTC. The gene calls are TRBV5-1 and TRBJ1-2; 7 bases are a match to TRBD1. V lost 3 bases and J lost 6; bases outside the gene matches: 2. CDR1 and CDR2 (germline): SGHRS, YFSETQ. This CDR3 has 12 residues.

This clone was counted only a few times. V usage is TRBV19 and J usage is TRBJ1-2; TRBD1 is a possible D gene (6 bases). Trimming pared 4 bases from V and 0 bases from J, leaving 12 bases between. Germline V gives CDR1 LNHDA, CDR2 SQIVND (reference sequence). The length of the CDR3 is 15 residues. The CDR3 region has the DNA TGTGCCAGTAGTACCTGGACAGAAGCTAACTATGGCTACACCTTC. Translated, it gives CASSTWTEANYGYTF.

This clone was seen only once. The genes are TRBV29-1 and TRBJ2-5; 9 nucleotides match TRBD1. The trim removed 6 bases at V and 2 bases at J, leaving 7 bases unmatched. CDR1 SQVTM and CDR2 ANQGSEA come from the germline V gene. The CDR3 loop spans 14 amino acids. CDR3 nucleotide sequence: TGCAGCGTGAGGGGACAGGGAGGGCAAGAGACCCAGTACTTC. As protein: CSVRGQGGQETQYF.

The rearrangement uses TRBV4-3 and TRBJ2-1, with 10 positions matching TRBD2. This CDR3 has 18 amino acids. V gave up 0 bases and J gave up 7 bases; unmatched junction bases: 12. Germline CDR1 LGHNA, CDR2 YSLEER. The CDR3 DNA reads TGCGCCAGCAGCCAAGAAGCCTCTAGGAGCGGGGGGGCTAATGAGCAGTTCTTC. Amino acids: CASSQEASRSGGANEQFF.

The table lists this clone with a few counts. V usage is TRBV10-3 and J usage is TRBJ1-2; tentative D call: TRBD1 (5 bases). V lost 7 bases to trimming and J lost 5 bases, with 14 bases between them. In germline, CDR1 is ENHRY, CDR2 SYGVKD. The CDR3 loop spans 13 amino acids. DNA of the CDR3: TGTGCCATCACCCGACAGCCGAAGTATGGCTACACCTTC. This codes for CAITRQPKYGYTF.

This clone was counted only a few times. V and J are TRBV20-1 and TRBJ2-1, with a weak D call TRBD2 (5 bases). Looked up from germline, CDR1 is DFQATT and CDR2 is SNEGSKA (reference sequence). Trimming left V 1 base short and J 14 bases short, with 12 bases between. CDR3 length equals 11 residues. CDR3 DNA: TGCAGTGCTAGAGGGGAGCGGAGCGAGTTCTTC. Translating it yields CSARGERSEFF.

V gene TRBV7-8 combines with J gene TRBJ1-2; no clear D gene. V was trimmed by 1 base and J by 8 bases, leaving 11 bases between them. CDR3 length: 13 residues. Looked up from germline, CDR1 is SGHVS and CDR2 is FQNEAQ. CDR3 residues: CASSLGTSAGYTF. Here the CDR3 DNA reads TGTGCCAGCAGCTTAGGGACTTCAGCCGGCTACACCTTC.

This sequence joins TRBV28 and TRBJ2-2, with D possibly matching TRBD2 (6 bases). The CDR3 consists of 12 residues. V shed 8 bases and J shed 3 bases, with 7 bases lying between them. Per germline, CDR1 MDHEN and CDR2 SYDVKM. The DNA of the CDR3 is TGTGCCAGCTGGGGGGACACCGGGGAGCTGTTTTTT. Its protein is CASWGDTGELFF. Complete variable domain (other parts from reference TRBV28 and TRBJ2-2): DVKVTQSSRYLVKRTGEKVFLECVQDMDHENMFWYRQDPGLGLRLIYFSYDVKMKEKGDIPEGYSVSREKKERFSLILESASTNQTSMYLCASWGDTGELFFGEGSRLTVL.

The CDR3 sequence: CASSLSRGDHTGELFF. Written as DNA, the CDR3 is TGTGCCAGCAGCTTAAGCCGGGGGGACCACACCGGGGAGCTGTTTTTT. The chain is built from TRBV7-7 and TRBJ2-2, with TRBD2 identical over 7 bases. There are 16 residues in the CDR3. Trimming at V came to 2 bases and at J to 3 bases, leaving 6 bases not matched to a gene. The germline CDR1 and CDR2 sequences are SSHAT and FNYEAQ (reference sequence).

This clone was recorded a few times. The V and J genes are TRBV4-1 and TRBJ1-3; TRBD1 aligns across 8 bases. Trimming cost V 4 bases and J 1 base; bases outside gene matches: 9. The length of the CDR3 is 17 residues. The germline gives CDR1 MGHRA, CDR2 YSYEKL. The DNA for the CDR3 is TGCGCCAGCAGCCCAGGGACAGGAAGAAGATCTGGAAACACCATATATTTT. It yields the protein CASSPGTGRRSGNTIYF.

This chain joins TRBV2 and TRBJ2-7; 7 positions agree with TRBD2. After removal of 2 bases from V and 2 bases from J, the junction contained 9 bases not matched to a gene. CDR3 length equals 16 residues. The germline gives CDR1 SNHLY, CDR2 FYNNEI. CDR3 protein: CASSELERGPPYEQYF. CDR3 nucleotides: TGTGCCAGCAGTGAATTGGAGCGGGGTCCCCCCTACGAGCAGTACTTC.

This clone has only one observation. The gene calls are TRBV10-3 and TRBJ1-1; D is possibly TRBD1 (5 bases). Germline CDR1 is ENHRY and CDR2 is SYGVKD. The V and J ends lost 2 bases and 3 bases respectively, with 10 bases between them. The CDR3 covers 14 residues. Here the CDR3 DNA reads TGTGCCATCAGTGAGATGGGGGGGGACACTGAAGCTTTCTTT. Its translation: CAISEMGGDTEAFF.

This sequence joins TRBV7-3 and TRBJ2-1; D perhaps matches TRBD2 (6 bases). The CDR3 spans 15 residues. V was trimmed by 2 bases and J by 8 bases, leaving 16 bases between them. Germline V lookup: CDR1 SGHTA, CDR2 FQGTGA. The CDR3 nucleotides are TGTGCCAGCAGCTTATTAGGCGGGGTATTAGATGAGCAGTTCTTC. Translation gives CASSLLGGVLDEQFF.

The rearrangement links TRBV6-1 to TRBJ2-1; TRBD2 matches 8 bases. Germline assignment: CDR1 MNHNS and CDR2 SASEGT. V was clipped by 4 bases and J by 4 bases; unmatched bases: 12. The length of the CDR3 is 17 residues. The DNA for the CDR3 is TGTGCCAGCAGTGGGGGGGCCTGGGCGGGGGGATACAATGAGCAGTTCTTC. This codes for CASSGGAWAGGYNEQFF.

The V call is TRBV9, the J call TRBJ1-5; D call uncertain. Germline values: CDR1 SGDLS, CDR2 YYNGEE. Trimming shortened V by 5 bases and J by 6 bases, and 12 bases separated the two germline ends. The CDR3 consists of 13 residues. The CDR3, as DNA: TGTGCCAGCAGTCGTGCCGAGAGTCAGCCCCAGCATTTT. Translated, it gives CASSRAESQPQHF.

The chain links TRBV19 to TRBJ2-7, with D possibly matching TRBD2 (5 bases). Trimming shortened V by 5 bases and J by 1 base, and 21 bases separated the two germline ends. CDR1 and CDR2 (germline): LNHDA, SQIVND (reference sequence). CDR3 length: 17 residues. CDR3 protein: CASSPRRAQRGSYEQYF. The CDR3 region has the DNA TGTGCCAGTAGTCCCCGAAGGGCCCAACGGGGTTCCTACGAGCAGTACTTC.

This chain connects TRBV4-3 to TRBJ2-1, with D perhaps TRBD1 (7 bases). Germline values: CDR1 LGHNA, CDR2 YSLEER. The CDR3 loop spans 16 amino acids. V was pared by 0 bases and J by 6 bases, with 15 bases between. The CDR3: CASSQDRETGTNEQFF. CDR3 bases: TGCGCCAGCAGCCAAGATCGGGAGACAGGGACCAATGAGCAGTTCTTC.

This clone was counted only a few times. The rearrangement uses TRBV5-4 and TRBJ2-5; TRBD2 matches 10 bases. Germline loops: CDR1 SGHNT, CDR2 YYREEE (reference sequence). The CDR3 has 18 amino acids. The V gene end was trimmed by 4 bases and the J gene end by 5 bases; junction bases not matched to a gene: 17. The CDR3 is CASSLRRASGGPGETQYF. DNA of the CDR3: TGTGCCAGCAGCCTAAGGAGGGCTAGCGGGGGTCCCGGGGAGACCCAGTACTTC.

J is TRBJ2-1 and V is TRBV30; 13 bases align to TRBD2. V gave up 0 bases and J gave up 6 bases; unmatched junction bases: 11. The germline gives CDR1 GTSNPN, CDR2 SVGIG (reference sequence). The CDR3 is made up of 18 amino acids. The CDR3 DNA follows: TGTGCCTGGAGTGTACGGGGGCTGACTAGCGGGGGGATCAATGAGCAGTTCTTC. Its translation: CAWSVRGLTSGGINEQFF.

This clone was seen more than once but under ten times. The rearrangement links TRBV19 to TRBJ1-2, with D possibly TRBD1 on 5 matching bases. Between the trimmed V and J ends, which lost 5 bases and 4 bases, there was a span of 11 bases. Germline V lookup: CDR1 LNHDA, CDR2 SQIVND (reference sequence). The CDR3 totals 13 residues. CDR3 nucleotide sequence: TGTGCCAGTAGTCCACGACAGATCTATGGCTACACCTTC. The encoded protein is CASSPRQIYGYTF.

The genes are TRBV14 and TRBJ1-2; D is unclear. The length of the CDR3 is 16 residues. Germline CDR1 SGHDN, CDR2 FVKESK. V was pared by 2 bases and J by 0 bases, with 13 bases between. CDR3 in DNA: TGTGCCAGCAGCCAAACTATAACCGGGGCTAACTATGGCTACACCTTC. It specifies CASSQTITGANYGYTF. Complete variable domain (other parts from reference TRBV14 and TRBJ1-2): EAGVTQFPSHSVIEKGQTVTLRCDPISGHDNLYWYRRVMGKEIKFLLHFVKESKQDESGMPNNRFLAERTGGTYSTLKVQPAELEDSGVYFCASSQTITGANYGYTFGSGTRLTVV.

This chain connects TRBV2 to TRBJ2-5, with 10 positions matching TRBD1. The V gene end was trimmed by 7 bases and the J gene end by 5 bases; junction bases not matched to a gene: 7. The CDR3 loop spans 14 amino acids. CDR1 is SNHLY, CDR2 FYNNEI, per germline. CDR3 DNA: TGTGCCAGCACCCGGGACAGGGGACCGGAGACCCAGTACTTC. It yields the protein CASTRDRGPETQYF.